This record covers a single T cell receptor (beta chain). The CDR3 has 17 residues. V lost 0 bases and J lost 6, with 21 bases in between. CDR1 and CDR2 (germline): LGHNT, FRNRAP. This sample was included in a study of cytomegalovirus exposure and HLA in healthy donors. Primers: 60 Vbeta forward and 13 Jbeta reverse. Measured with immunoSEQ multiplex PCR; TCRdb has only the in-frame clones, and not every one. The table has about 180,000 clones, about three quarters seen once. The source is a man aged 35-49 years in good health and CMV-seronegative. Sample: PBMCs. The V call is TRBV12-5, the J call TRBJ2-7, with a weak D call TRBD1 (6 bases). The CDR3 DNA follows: TGTGCTAGTGGTTTGGTACAGGACAGCCGGGGCCACTCCGAGCAGTACTTC. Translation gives CASGLVQDSRGHSEQYF.